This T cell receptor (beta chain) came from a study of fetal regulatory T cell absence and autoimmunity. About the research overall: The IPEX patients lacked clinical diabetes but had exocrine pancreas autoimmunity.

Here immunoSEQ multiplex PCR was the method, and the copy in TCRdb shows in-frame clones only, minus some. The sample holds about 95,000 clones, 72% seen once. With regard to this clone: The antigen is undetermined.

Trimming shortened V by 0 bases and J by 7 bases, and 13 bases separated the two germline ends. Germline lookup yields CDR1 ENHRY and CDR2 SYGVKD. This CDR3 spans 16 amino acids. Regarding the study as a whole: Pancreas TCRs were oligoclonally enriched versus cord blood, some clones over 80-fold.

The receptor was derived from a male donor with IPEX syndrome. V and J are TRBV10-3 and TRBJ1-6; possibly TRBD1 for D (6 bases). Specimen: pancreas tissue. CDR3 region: CAISESTAGENSPLHF. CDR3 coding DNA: TGTGCCATCAGTGAGTCGACGGCAGGGGAAAATTCACCCCTCCACTTT.